The sequence of this T cell receptor beta chain was determined in a study of blood T cells in healthy people across ages. Sample-barcoded 5' priming and a J-beta primer mix drove a second PCR of 7 to 11 cycles. A single record per CDR3 protein comes from TCRdb applying MiXCR to the 5' RACE reads. The table has about 1.1 million distinct CDR3 sequences, 35% to 40% seen once. Trimming cost V 2 bases and J 6 bases, with 7 bases left between them. This CDR3 comprises 13 residues. Per germline, CDR1 MGHDK and CDR2 SYGVNS. This chain uses TRBV25-1 with TRBJ2-2; D is unclear. The clonotype comes from a man aged 18 to 35 in good health. Sequenced sample: blood. The CDR3 protein is CASSEPWAGELFF. The CDR3 nucleotides read TGTGCCAGCAGTGAACCCTGGGCCGGGGAGCTGTTTTTT.